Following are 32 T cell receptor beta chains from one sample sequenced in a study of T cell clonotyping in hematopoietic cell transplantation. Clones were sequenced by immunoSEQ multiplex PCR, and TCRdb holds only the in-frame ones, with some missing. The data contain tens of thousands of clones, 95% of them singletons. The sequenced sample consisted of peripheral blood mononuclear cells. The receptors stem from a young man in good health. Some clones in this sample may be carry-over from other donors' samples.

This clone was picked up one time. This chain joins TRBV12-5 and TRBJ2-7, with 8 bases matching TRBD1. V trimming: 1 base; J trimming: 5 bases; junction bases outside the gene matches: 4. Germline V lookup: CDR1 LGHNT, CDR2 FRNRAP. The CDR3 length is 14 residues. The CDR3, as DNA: TGTGCTAGTGGTTTGGGACAGGGGTGGAACGAGCAGTACTTC. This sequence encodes CASGLGQGWNEQYF.

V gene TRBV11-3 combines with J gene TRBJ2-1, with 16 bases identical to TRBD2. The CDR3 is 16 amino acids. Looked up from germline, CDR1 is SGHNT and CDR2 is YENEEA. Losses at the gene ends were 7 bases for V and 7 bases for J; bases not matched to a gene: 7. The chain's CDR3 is CASTLGLAGGGNEQFF. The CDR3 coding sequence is TGTGCCAGCACCTTGGGACTAGCGGGAGGGGGGAATGAGCAGTTCTTC.

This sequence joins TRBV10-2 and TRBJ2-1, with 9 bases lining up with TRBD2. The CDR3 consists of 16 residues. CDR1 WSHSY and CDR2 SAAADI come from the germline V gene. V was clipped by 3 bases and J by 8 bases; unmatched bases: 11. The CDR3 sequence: CASSERTSVAGHEQFF. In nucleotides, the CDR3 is TGCGCCAGCAGTGAAAGGACTAGCGTTGCCGGGCATGAGCAGTTCTTC.

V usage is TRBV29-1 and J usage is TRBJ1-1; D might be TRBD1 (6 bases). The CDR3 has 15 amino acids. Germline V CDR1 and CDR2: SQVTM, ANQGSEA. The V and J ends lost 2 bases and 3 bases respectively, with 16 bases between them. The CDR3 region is CSVETEGGYYTEAFF. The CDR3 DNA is TGCAGCGTTGAAACGGAAGGGGGATACTACACTGAAGCTTTCTTT.

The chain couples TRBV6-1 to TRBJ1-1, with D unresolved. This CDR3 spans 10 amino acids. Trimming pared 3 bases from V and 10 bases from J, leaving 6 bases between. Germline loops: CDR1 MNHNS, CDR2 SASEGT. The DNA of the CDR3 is TGTGCCAGCAGTGACTACGCAGCTTTCTTT. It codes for CASSDYAAFF.

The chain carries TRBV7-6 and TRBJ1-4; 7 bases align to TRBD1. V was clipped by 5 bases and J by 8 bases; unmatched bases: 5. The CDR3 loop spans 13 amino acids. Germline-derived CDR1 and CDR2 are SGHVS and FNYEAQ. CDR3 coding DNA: TGTGCCAGCAGCCCCCAGGGGGGAGAAAAACTGTTTTTT. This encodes CASSPQGGEKLFF.

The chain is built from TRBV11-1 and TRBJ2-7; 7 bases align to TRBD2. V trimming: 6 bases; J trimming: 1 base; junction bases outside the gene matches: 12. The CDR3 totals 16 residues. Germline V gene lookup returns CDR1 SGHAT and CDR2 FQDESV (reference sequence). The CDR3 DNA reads TGTGCCAGCAGTCCTTATATCGGGGAGGGATCCTACGAGCAGTACTTC. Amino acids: CASSPYIGEGSYEQYF.

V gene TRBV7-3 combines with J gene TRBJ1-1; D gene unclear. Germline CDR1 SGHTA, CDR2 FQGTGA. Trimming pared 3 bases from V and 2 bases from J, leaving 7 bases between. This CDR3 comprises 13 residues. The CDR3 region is CASSLGINTEAFF. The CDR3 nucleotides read TGTGCCAGCAGCTTGGGGATTAACACTGAAGCTTTCTTT.

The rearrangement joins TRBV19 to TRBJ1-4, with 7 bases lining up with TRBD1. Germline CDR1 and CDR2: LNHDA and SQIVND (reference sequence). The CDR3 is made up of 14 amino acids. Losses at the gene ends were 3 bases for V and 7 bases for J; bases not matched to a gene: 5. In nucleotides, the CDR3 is TGTGCCAGTAGTATTCTGGCAGGGGGTGAAAAACTGTTTTTT. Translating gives CASSILAGGEKLFF.

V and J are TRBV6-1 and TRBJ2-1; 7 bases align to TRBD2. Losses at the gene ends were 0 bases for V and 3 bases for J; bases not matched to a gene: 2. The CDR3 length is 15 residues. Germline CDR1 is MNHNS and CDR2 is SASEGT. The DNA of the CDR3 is TGTGCCAGCAGTGAAGCGGGAGGGAGCTACAATGAGCAGTTCTTC. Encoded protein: CASSEAGGSYNEQFF.

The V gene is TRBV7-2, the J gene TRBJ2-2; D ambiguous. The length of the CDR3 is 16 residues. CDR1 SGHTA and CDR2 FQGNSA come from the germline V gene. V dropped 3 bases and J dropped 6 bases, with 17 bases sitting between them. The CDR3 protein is CASSLFIGSFPGELFF. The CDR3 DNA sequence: TGTGCCAGCAGCTTGTTTATCGGATCTTTTCCCGGGGAGCTGTTTTTT.

The CDR3 sequence is CASSVVPSKNTGELFF. The CDR3 DNA reads as TGTGCCAGCAGCGTAGTCCCTAGCAAAAACACCGGGGAGCTGTTTTTT. The rearrangement links TRBV9 to TRBJ2-2, with D tentatively TRBD2 (5 bases). CDR3 size: 16 residues. Per germline, CDR1 SGDLS and CDR2 YYNGEE. Trimming cost V 0 bases and J 2 bases, with 11 bases left between them.

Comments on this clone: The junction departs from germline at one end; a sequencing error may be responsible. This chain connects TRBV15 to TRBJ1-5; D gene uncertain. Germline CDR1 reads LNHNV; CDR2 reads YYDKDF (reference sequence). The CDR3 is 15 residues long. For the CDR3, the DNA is TGTGCCACCAGCAGAGATCTCCCGGGCAACCAGCCCCAGCATTTT. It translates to CATSRDLPGNQPQHF.

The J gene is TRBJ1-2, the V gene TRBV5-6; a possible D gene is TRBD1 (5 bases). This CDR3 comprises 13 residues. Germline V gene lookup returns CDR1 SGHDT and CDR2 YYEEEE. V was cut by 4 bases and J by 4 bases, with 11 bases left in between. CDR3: CASSPIQGYGYTF. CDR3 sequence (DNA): TGTGCCAGCAGCCCGATCCAGGGCTATGGCTACACCTTC.

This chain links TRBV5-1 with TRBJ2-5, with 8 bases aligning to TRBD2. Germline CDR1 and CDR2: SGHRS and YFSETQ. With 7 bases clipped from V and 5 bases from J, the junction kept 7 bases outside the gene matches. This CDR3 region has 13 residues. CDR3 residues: CASCRGGVETQYF. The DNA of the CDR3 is TGCGCCAGCTGCCGGGGGGGAGTGGAGACCCAGTACTTC.

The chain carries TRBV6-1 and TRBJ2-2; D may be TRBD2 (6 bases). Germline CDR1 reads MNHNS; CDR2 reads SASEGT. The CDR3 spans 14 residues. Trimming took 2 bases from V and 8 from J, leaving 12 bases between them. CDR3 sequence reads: CASSERAGWGELFF. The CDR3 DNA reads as TGTGCCAGCAGTGAAAGGGCGGGATGGGGGGAGCTGTTTTTT.

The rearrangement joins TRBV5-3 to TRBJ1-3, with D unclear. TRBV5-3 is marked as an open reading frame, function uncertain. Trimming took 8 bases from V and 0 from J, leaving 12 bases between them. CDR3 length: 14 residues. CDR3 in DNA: TGTGCCAGGTGTCAAGGGCGCTCTGGAAACACCATATATTTT. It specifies CARCQGRSGNTIYF.

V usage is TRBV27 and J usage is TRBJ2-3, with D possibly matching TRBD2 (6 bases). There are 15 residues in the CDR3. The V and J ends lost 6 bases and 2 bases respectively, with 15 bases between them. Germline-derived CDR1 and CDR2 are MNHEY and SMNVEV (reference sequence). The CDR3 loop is CASRGSEGITDTQYF. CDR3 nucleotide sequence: TGTGCCAGCAGGGGATCGGAGGGAATCACAGATACGCAGTATTTT.

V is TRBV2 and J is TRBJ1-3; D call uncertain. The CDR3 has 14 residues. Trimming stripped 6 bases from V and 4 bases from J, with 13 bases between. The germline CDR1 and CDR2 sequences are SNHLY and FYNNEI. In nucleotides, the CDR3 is TGTGCCAGCAGCCTGAGCCGCGTCGGAAACACCATATATTTT. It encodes CASSLSRVGNTIYF.

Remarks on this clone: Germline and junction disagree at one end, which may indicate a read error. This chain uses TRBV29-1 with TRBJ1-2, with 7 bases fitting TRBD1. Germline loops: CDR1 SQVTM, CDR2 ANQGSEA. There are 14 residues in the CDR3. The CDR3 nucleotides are TGCAGCGTTGAAAAGAGACAGGGCCCCCCCCCGGGCGCCTTC. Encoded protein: CSVEKRQGPPPGAF.

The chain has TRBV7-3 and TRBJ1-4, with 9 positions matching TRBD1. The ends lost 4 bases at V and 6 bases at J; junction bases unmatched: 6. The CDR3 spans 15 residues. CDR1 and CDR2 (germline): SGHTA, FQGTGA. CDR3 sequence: CASSSHRGLDEKLFF. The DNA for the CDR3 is TGTGCCAGCAGCTCACACAGGGGGCTTGATGAAAAACTGTTTTTT.

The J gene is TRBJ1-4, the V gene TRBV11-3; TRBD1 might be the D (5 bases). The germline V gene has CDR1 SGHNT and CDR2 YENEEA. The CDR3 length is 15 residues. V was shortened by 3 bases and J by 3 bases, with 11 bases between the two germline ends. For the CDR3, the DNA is TGTGCCAGCAGCTTCCAGGGTGGAGCTAATGAAAAACTGTTTTTT. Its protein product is CASSFQGGANEKLFF.

CDR3 sequence: CATALMRGSTDTQYF. Here the CDR3 DNA reads TGTGCCACCGCTTTGATGCGGGGGAGCACAGATACGCAGTATTTT. The V call is TRBV15, the J call TRBJ2-3, with 7 positions matching TRBD2. CDR3 length equals 15 residues. The V gene's germline CDR1 is LNHNV and CDR2 YYDKDF (reference sequence). V gave up 8 bases and J gave up 0 bases; unmatched junction bases: 8. Based on the CDR3 plus reference TRBV15 and TRBJ2-3, the full variable domain is DAMVIQNPRYQVTQFGKPVTLSCSQTLNHNVMYWYQQKSSQAPKLLFHYYDKDFNNEADTPDNFQSRRPNTSFCFLDIRSPGLGDTAMYLCATALMRGSTDTQYFGPGTRLTVL.

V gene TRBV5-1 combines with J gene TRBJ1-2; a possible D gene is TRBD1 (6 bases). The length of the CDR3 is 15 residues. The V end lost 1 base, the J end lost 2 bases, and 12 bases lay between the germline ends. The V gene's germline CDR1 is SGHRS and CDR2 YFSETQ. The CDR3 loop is CASSLSGGRNYGYTF. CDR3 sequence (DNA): TGCGCCAGCAGCTTGTCTGGGGGGCGCAACTATGGCTACACCTTC.

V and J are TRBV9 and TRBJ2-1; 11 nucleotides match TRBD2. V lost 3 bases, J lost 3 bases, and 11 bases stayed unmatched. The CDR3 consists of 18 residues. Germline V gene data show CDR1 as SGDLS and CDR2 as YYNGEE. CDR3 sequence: CASSGSSGGGYNYNEQFF. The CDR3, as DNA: TGTGCCAGCAGCGGTAGTAGCGGGGGGGGCTACAACTACAATGAGCAGTTCTTC.

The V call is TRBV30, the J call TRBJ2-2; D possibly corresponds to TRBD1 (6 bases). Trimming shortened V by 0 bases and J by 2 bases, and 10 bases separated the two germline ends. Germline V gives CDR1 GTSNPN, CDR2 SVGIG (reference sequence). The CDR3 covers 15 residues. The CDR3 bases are TGTGCCTGGAGTGTTACGACAGGAAACACCGGGGAGCTGTTTTTT. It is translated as CAWSVTTGNTGELFF.

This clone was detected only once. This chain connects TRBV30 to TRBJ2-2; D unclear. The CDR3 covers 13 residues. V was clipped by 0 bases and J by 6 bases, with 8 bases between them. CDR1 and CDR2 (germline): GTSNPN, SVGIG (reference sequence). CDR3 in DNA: TGTGCCTGGAGTGTACTATGGCCCGGGGAGCTGTTTTTT. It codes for CAWSVLWPGELFF.

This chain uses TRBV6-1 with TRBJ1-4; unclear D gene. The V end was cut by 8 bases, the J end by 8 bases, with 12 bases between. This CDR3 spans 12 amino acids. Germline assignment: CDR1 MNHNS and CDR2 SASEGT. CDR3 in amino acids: CASDLNREKLFF. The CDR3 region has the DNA TGTGCCAGCGACCTCAACCGAGAAAAACTGTTTTTT.

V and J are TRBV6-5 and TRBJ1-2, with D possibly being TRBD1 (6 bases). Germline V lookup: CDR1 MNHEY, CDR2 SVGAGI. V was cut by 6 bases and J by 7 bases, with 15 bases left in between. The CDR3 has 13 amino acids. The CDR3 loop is CASRNRQGSGYTF. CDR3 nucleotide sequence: TGTGCCAGCAGAAACCGGCAGGGGAGTGGCTACACCTTC.

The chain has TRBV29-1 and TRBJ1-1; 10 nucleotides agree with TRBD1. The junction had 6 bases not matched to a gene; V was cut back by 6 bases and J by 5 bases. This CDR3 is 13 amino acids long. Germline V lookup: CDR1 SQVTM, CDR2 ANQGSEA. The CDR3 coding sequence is TGCAGCGTGACAGGGGGCGCGCGGACTGAAGCTTTCTTT. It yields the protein CSVTGGARTEAFF.

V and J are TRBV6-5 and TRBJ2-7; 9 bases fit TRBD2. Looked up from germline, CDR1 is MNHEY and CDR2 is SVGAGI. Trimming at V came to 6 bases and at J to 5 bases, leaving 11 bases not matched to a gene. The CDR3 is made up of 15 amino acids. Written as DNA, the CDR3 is TGTGCCAGCAGGGGGAATAGCGGGAGCCGGGACGAGCAGTACTTC. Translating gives CASRGNSGSRDEQYF.

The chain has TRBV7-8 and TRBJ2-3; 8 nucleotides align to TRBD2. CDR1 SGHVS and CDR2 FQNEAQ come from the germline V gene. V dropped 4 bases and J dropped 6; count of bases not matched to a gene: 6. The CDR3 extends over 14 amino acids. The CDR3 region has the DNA TGTGCCAGCAGCTCAAGCGGGGGAGTGGATACGCAGTATTTT. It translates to CASSSSGGVDTQYF. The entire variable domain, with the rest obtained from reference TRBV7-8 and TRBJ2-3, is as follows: GAGVSQSPRYKVAKRGQDVALRCDPISGHVSLFWYQQALGQGPEFLTYFQNEAQLDKSGLPSDRFFAERPEGSVSTLKIQRTQQEDSAVYLCASSSSGGVDTQYFGPGTRLTVL.